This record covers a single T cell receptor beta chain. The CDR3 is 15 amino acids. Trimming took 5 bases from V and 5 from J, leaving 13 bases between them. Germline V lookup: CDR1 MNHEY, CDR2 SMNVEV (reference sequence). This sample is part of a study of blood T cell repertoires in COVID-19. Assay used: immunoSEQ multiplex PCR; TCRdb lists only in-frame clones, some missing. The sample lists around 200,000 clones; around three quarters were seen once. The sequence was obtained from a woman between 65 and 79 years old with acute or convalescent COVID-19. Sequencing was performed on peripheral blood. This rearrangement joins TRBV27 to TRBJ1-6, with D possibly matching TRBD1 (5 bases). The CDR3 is CASSLSGKHNSPLHF. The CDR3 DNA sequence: TGTGCCAGCAGTCTGTCAGGGAAACATAATTCACCCCTCCACTTT.